This is a list of T cell receptor beta chains from one sample in a study of blood T cell repertoires in COVID-19. Here immunoSEQ multiplex PCR was the method, and the copy in TCRdb shows in-frame clones only, minus some. The sample shows fewer than 600,000 clones, over 75% of them seen only once. The source material was PBMCs or T cells enriched from blood (not recorded which). The source of these receptors is a woman aged 40 to 49 who had recovered from COVID-19. Each CDR3 is given with its conserved first and last residue. A D gene is named only where the DNA matches it firmly. Clone size is given for some rows only: seen once, a few or many times, or a class if the clone is expanded.

CDR3 length: 14; J gene: TRBJ2-1; clone size: -; D gene: TRBD1; V gene: TRBV25-1; CDR3 protein: CASAGGFLYNEQFF; CDR3 DNA: TGTGCCAGCGCAGGGGGTTTTTTGTACAATGAGCAGTTCTTC
CDR3 length: 15; J gene: TRBJ1-6; clone size: -; D gene: TRBD1; V gene: TRBV7-9; CDR3 protein: CASSLPQGAGSPLHF; CDR3 DNA: TGTGCCAGCAGCTTACCGCAGGGGGCTGGTTCACCCCTCCACTTT
CDR3 length: 14; J gene: TRBJ2-2; clone size: -; D gene: -; V gene: TRBV19; CDR3 protein: CASSLYTNTGELFF; CDR3 DNA: TGTGCCAGTAGTCTTTATACGAACACCGGGGAGCTGTTTTTT
CDR3 length: 16; J gene: TRBJ2-2; clone size: -; D gene: -; V gene: TRBV19; CDR3 protein: CASSISSPGKTGELFF; CDR3 DNA: TGTGCCAGTAGTATTTCGAGTCCAGGGAAGACCGGGGAGCTGTTTTTT
CDR3 length: 11; J gene: TRBJ2-2; clone size: -; D gene: -; V gene: TRBV30; CDR3 protein: CAWSVSGELFF; CDR3 DNA: TGTGCCTGGAGTGTATCAGGGGAGCTGTTTTTT
CDR3 length: 15; J gene: TRBJ2-2; clone size: -; D gene: TRBD2; V gene: TRBV2; CDR3 protein: CASIRTSGRSGELFF; CDR3 DNA: TGTGCCAGCATCCGGACTAGCGGGAGGAGCGGGGAGCTGTTTTTT
CDR3 length: 16; J gene: TRBJ2-3; clone size: -; D gene: -; V gene: TRBV11-2; CDR3 protein: CASSATGRGYADTQYF; CDR3 DNA: TGTGCCAGCAGCGCCACAGGAAGGGGGTACGCAGATACGCAGTATTTT
CDR3 length: 16; J gene: TRBJ1-2; clone size: -; D gene: -; V gene: TRBV4-3; CDR3 protein: CASSQDEGEANYGYTF; CDR3 DNA: TGCGCCAGCAGCCAAGACGAGGGGGAAGCTAACTATGGCTACACCTTC
CDR3 length: 15; J gene: TRBJ2-7; clone size: -; D gene: -; V gene: TRBV12-5; CDR3 protein: CASGYAQVSSYEQYF; CDR3 DNA: TGTGCTAGTGGATACGCACAGGTGAGCTCCTACGAGCAGTACTTC
CDR3 length: 13; J gene: TRBJ1-3; clone size: -; D gene: -; V gene: TRBV7-8; CDR3 protein: CASSLAGVHTIYF; CDR3 DNA: TGTGCCAGCAGCTTAGCAGGGGTGCACACCATATATTTT
CDR3 length: 13; J gene: TRBJ1-6; clone size: -; D gene: -; V gene: TRBV27; CDR3 protein: CASSLDSNSPLHF; CDR3 DNA: TGTGCCAGCAGTTTAGACAGTAATTCACCCCTCCACTTT
CDR3 length: 15; J gene: TRBJ2-7; clone size: many; D gene: -; V gene: TRBV7-8; CDR3 protein: CASSLVRGRPYEQYF; CDR3 DNA: TGTGCCAGCAGCTTAGTCCGGGGAAGACCGTACGAGCAGTACTTC
CDR3 length: 14; J gene: TRBJ2-5; clone size: -; D gene: -; V gene: TRBV5-4; CDR3 protein: CASSLYRRSETQYF; CDR3 DNA: TGTGCCAGCAGCTTATACAGGAGATCGGAGACCCAGTACTTC
CDR3 length: 17; J gene: TRBJ2-1; clone size: -; D gene: TRBD2; V gene: TRBV19; CDR3 protein: CASSIDRGLARNNEQFF; CDR3 DNA: TGTGCCAGTAGTATAGATCGGGGACTAGCGCGGAACAATGAGCAGTTCTTC
CDR3 length: 13; J gene: TRBJ1-2; clone size: few; D gene: -; V gene: TRBV2; CDR3 protein: CASSVKTNYGYTF; CDR3 DNA: TGTGCCAGCAGTGTTAAGACAAACTATGGCTACACCTTC
CDR3 length: 14; J gene: TRBJ1-2; clone size: -; D gene: TRBD1; V gene: TRBV10-3; CDR3 protein: CAISEDVGGGSYTF; CDR3 DNA: TGTGCCATCAGTGAAGATGTAGGGGGCGGGAGCTACACCTTC
CDR3 length: 18; J gene: TRBJ2-7; clone size: -; D gene: TRBD2; V gene: TRBV3-1/TRBV3-2; CDR3 protein: CASSQDRPLAGGPREQYF; CDR3 DNA: TGTGCCAGCAGCCAAGATCGGCCCCTGGCGGGAGGGCCGCGAGAGCAGTACTTC
CDR3 length: 16; J gene: TRBJ2-3; clone size: -; D gene: TRBD1; V gene: TRBV3-1/TRBV3-2; CDR3 protein: CASSRDRGQGTDTQYF; CDR3 DNA: TGTGCCAGCAGTCGCGACAGGGGGCAAGGCACAGATACGCAGTATTTT
CDR3 length: 15; J gene: TRBJ1-4; clone size: -; D gene: TRBD1; V gene: TRBV9; CDR3 protein: CASSVHDRADEKLFF; CDR3 DNA: TGTGCCAGCAGCGTACATGACAGGGCGGATGAAAAACTGTTTTTT
CDR3 length: 14; J gene: TRBJ1-3; clone size: -; D gene: -; V gene: TRBV6-2/TRBV6-3; CDR3 protein: CASSEPEATYTIYF; CDR3 DNA: TGTGCCAGCAGCGAACCAGAGGCAACTTACACCATATATTTT
CDR3 length: 16; J gene: TRBJ2-5; clone size: -; D gene: -; V gene: TRBV4-1; CDR3 protein: CASSQGVSEASETQYF; CDR3 DNA: TGCGCCAGCAGCCAAGGTGTTAGCGAGGCGAGTGAGACCCAGTACTTC
CDR3 length: 18; J gene: TRBJ2-5; clone size: -; D gene: TRBD2; V gene: TRBV7-2; CDR3 protein: CASSLPKGLAGVRETQYF; CDR3 DNA: TGTGCCAGCAGCCTACCCAAAGGACTAGCGGGAGTTCGGGAGACCCAGTACTTC
CDR3 length: 12; J gene: TRBJ1-2; clone size: -; D gene: -; V gene: TRBV6-5; CDR3 protein: CASSQTGYGYTF; CDR3 DNA: TGTGCCAGCAGTCAAACGGGGTATGGCTACACCTTC
CDR3 length: 15; J gene: TRBJ2-7; clone size: -; D gene: -; V gene: TRBV13; CDR3 protein: CASSLRSRRTYEQYF; CDR3 DNA: TGTGCCAGCAGCTTACGCTCACGGAGGACCTACGAGCAGTACTTC
CDR3 length: 15; J gene: TRBJ1-3; clone size: -; D gene: -; V gene: TRBV19; CDR3 protein: CASSAQWASGNTIYF; CDR3 DNA: TGTGCCAGTAGTGCCCAGTGGGCCTCTGGAAACACCATATATTTT
CDR3 length: 19; J gene: TRBJ2-6; clone size: -; D gene: TRBD1; V gene: TRBV7-9; CDR3 protein: CASSLRPGQGSSGANVLTF; CDR3 DNA: TGTGCCAGCAGCTTACGGCCGGGACAGGGAAGCTCTGGGGCCAACGTCCTGACTTTC
CDR3 length: 15; J gene: TRBJ2-1; clone size: -; D gene: TRBD2; V gene: TRBV6-5; CDR3 protein: CAREGLAGPYNEQFF; CDR3 DNA: TGTGCCAGAGAGGGACTAGCGGGACCCTACAATGAGCAGTTCTTC
CDR3 length: 15; J gene: TRBJ2-7; clone size: -; D gene: -; V gene: TRBV5-1; CDR3 protein: CASSLAQTLSYEQYF; CDR3 DNA: TGCGCCAGCAGCTTGGCCCAGACTCTCTCCTACGAGCAGTACTTC
CDR3 length: 13; J gene: TRBJ1-4; clone size: few; D gene: -; V gene: TRBV10-1; CDR3 protein: CASSESRESKLFF; CDR3 DNA: TGCGCCAGCAGTGAGTCTCGGGAATCAAAACTGTTTTTT
CDR3 length: 15; J gene: TRBJ1-1; clone size: -; D gene: -; V gene: TRBV6-2/TRBV6-3; CDR3 protein: CASSFLAGGNTEAFF; CDR3 DNA: TGTGCCAGCAGCTTTCTCGCCGGAGGGAACACTGAAGCTTTCTTT
CDR3 length: 15; J gene: TRBJ1-1; clone size: -; D gene: TRBD1; V gene: TRBV5-1; CDR3 protein: CASSSRPGTVTEAFF; CDR3 DNA: TGCGCCAGCAGCTCGCGGCCCGGGACAGTAACTGAAGCTTTCTTT
CDR3 length: 11; J gene: TRBJ1-1; clone size: -; D gene: TRBD1; V gene: TRBV28; CDR3 protein: CASSGTGDGFF; CDR3 DNA: TGTGCCAGCAGTGGGACAGGGGATGGTTTCTTT
CDR3 length: 15; J gene: TRBJ2-5; clone size: once; D gene: -; V gene: TRBV7-6; CDR3 protein: CASSLVLGRQETQYF; CDR3 DNA: TGTGCCAGCAGCTTAGTGCTGGGGCGGCAAGAGACCCAGTACTTC
CDR3 length: 16; J gene: TRBJ1-6; clone size: -; D gene: -; V gene: TRBV10-3; CDR3 protein: CAISTERDLTNSPLHF; CDR3 DNA: TGTGCCATCAGTACAGAGCGGGACCTAACAAATTCACCCCTCCACTTT
CDR3 length: 12; J gene: TRBJ2-3; clone size: -; D gene: TRBD1; V gene: TRBV29-1; CDR3 protein: CSVGQGTDTQYF; CDR3 DNA: TGCAGCGTGGGACAGGGCACAGATACGCAGTATTTT
CDR3 length: 15; J gene: TRBJ1-6; clone size: -; D gene: -; V gene: TRBV30; CDR3 protein: CAWSGRNSGNSPLHF; CDR3 DNA: TGTGCCTGGAGTGGTCGGAACAGTGGTAATTCACCCCTCCACTTT
CDR3 length: 15; J gene: TRBJ2-7; clone size: -; D gene: TRBD2; V gene: TRBV25-1; CDR3 protein: CASSYGLAGDYEQYF; CDR3 DNA: TGTGCCAGCAGTTACGGACTAGCGGGAGACTACGAGCAGTACTTC
CDR3 length: 14; J gene: TRBJ1-4; clone size: -; D gene: -; V gene: TRBV5-1; CDR3 protein: CASSPDGTNEKLFF; CDR3 DNA: TGCGCCAGCAGCCCCGACGGGACTAATGAAAAACTGTTTTTT
CDR3 length: 16; J gene: TRBJ1-6; clone size: -; D gene: TRBD1; V gene: TRBV19; CDR3 protein: CASSLNGQGIGSPLHF; CDR3 DNA: TGTGCCAGTAGTCTAAATGGACAGGGAATCGGTTCACCCCTCCACTTT
CDR3 length: 15; J gene: TRBJ1-5; clone size: -; D gene: TRBD1; V gene: TRBV6-2/TRBV6-3; CDR3 protein: CASSYLGQGSQPQHF; CDR3 DNA: TGTGCCAGCAGTTACCTGGGACAGGGATCTCAGCCCCAGCATTTT
CDR3 length: 16; J gene: TRBJ2-2; clone size: -; D gene: TRBD1; V gene: TRBV27; CDR3 protein: CASSPINGQGPGELFF; CDR3 DNA: TGTGCCAGCAGCCCTATAAACGGACAGGGCCCCGGGGAGCTGTTTTTT
CDR3 length: 13; J gene: TRBJ2-3; clone size: -; D gene: -; V gene: TRBV24-1; CDR3 protein: CATSAPGTDTQYF; CDR3 DNA: TGTGCCACCAGTGCTCCAGGGACAGATACGCAGTATTTT
CDR3 length: 14; J gene: TRBJ2-7; clone size: -; D gene: -; V gene: TRBV3-1/TRBV3-2; CDR3 protein: CASSQEGGSYEQYF; CDR3 DNA: TGTGCCAGCAGCCAAGAAGGGGGCTCCTACGAGCAGTACTTC
CDR3 length: 15; J gene: TRBJ1-6; clone size: -; D gene: TRBD1; V gene: TRBV7-2; CDR3 protein: CASSLVGTENSPLHF; CDR3 DNA: TGTGCCAGCAGCTTAGTCGGGACAGAGAATTCACCCCTCCACTTT
CDR3 length: 13; J gene: TRBJ2-1; clone size: once; D gene: TRBD2; V gene: TRBV25-1; CDR3 protein: CASRTSGGSEQFF; CDR3 DNA: TGTGCCAGCAGGACTAGCGGGGGGAGTGAGCAGTTCTTC
CDR3 length: 13; J gene: TRBJ1-1; clone size: -; D gene: -; V gene: TRBV6-1; CDR3 protein: CASSERGNTEAFF; CDR3 DNA: TGTGCCAGCAGTGAAAGAGGGAACACTGAAGCTTTCTTT
CDR3 length: 19; J gene: TRBJ2-1; clone size: once; D gene: TRBD2; V gene: TRBV4-1; CDR3 protein: CASSQVLRGPGGPSHEQFF; CDR3 DNA: TGCGCCAGCAGCCAAGTTCTTAGGGGCCCGGGAGGGCCCTCGCATGAGCAGTTCTTC
CDR3 length: 15; J gene: TRBJ1-1; clone size: -; D gene: -; V gene: TRBV5-5; CDR3 protein: CASSWSRAPNTEAFF; CDR3 DNA: TGTGCCAGCAGCTGGTCGCGGGCGCCGAACACTGAAGCTTTCTTT
CDR3 length: 16; J gene: TRBJ1-1; clone size: -; D gene: -; V gene: TRBV27; CDR3 protein: CASSMDSWSGNTEAFF; CDR3 DNA: TGTGCCAGCAGTATGGACAGTTGGTCGGGGAACACTGAAGCTTTCTTT
CDR3 length: 17; J gene: TRBJ2-1; clone size: -; D gene: TRBD2; V gene: TRBV4-2; CDR3 protein: CASSRGLAGGSYNEQFF; CDR3 DNA: TGTGCCAGCAGCCGAGGACTAGCGGGAGGTTCCTACAATGAGCAGTTCTTC
CDR3 length: 16; J gene: TRBJ2-7; clone size: -; D gene: TRBD2; V gene: TRBV6-1; CDR3 protein: CASSEALGTRRYEQYF; CDR3 DNA: TGTGCCAGCAGTGAAGCGCTTGGGACTAGGAGATACGAGCAGTACTTC
CDR3 length: 15; J gene: TRBJ2-7; clone size: -; D gene: -; V gene: TRBV11-2; CDR3 protein: CASSTQGGGFYEQYF; CDR3 DNA: TGTGCCAGCAGCACACAGGGTGGGGGATTCTACGAGCAGTACTTC
CDR3 length: 19; J gene: TRBJ1-3; clone size: -; D gene: -; V gene: TRBV11-2; CDR3 protein: CASSLDIASGLPSGNTIYF; CDR3 DNA: TGTGCCAGCAGCTTAGATATAGCCTCGGGACTGCCCTCTGGAAACACCATATATTTT
CDR3 length: 12; J gene: TRBJ2-1; clone size: -; D gene: -; V gene: TRBV12-3/TRBV12-4; CDR3 protein: CASSRGNVEQFF; CDR3 DNA: TGTGCCAGCAGTAGGGGAAACGTTGAGCAGTTCTTC
CDR3 length: 12; J gene: TRBJ2-2; clone size: -; D gene: TRBD1; V gene: TRBV28; CDR3 protein: CASDRGSGELFF; CDR3 DNA: TGTGCCAGCGACAGGGGATCCGGGGAGCTGTTTTTT